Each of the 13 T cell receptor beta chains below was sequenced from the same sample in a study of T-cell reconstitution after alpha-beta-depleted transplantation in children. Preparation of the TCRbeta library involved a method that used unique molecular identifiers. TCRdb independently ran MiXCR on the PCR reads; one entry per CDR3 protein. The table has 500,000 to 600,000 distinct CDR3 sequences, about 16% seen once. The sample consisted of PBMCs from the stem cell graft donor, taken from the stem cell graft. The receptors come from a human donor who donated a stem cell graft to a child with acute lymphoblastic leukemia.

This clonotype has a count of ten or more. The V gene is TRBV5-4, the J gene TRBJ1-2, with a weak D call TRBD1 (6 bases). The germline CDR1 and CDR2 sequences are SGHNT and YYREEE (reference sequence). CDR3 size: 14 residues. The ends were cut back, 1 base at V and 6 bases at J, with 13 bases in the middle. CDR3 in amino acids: CASSLISGAHGYTF. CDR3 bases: TGTGCCAGCAGCTTGATATCGGGGGCGCATGGCTACACCTTC.

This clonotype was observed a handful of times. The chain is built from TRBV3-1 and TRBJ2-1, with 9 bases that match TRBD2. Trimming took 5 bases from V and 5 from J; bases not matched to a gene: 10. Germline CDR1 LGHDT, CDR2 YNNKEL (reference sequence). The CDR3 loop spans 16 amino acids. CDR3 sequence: CASSDRLADPHNEQFF. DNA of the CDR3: TGTGCCAGCAGCGACCGACTAGCGGACCCGCACAATGAGCAGTTCTTC.

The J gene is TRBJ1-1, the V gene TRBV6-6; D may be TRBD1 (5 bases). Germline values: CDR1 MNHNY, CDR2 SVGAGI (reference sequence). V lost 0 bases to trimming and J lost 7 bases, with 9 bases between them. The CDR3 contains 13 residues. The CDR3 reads CASSYSRGGEAFF. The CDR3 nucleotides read TGTGCCAGCAGTTACTCAAGGGGAGGTGAAGCTTTCTTT.

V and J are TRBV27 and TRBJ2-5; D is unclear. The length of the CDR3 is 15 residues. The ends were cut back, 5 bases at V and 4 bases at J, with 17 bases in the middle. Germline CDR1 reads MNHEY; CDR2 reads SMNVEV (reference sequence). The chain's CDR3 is CASSPGLWVGETQYF. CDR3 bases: TGTGCCAGCAGTCCCGGGTTATGGGTGGGAGAGACCCAGTACTTC.

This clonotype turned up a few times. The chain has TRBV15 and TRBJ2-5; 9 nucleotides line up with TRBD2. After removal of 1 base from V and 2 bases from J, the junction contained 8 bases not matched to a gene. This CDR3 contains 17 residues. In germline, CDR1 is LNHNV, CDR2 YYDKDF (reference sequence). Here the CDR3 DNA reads TGTGCCACCAGCAGAGTTGGCGTTCTAGCGGGGCAAGAGACCCAGTACTTC. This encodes CATSRVGVLAGQETQYF.

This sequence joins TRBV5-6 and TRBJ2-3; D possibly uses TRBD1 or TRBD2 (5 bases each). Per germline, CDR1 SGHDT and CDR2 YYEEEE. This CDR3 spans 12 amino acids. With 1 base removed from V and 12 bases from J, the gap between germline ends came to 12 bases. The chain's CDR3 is CASSLWGGSQYF. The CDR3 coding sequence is TGTGCCAGCAGCTTGTGGGGCGGGTCCCAGTATTTT.

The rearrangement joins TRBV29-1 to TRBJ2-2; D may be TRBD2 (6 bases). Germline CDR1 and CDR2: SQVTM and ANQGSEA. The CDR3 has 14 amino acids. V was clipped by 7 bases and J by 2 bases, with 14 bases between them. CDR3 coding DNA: TGCAGCGCCGGCTCGGGAGCAAACACCGGGGAGCTGTTTTTT. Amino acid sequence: CSAGSGANTGELFF.

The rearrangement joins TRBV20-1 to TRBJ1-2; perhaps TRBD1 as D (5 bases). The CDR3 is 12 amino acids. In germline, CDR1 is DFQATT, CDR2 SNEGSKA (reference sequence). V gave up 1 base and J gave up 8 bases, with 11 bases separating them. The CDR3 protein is CSARVGGGGYTF. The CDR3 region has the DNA TGCAGTGCTAGAGTGGGGGGGGGAGGCTACACCTTC.

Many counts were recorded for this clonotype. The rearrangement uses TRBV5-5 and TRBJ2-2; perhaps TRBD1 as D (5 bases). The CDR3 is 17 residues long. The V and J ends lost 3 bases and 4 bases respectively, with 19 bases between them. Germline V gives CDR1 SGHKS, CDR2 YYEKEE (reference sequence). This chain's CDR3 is CASSSRQTQRSTGELFF. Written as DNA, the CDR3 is TGTGCCAGCAGCTCCCGACAGACCCAGCGTAGCACCGGGGAGCTGTTTTTT.

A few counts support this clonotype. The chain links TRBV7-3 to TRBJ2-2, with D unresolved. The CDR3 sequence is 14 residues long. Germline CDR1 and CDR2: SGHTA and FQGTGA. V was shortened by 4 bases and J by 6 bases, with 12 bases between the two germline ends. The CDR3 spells CASSSPPSSGELFF. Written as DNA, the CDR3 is TGTGCCAGCAGCTCCCCCCCTAGTTCCGGGGAGCTGTTTTTT.

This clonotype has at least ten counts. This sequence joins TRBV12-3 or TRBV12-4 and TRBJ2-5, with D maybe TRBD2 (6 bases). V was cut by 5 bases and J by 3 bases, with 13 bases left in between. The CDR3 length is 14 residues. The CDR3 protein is CASSDQEREETQYF. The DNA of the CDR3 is TGTGCCAGCAGTGACCAAGAGCGGGAAGAGACCCAGTACTTC.

The DNA of the CDR3 is TGTGCCAGCAGGGACGGCGCGGCGGAAAAACTGTTTTTT. Protein product: CASRDGAAEKLFF. This chain joins TRBV12-3 or TRBV12-4 and TRBJ1-4; D is undetermined. CDR3 length: 13 amino acids. Trimming removed 6 bases from V and 8 bases from J, with 13 bases in between.

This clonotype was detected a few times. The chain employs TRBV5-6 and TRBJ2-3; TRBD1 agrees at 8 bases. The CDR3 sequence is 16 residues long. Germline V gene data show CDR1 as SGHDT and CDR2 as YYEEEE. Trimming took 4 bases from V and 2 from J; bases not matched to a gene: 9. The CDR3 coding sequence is TGTGCCAGCAGCATCAGGACAGGGAGGACCACAGATACGCAGTATTTT. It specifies CASSIRTGRTTDTQYF.